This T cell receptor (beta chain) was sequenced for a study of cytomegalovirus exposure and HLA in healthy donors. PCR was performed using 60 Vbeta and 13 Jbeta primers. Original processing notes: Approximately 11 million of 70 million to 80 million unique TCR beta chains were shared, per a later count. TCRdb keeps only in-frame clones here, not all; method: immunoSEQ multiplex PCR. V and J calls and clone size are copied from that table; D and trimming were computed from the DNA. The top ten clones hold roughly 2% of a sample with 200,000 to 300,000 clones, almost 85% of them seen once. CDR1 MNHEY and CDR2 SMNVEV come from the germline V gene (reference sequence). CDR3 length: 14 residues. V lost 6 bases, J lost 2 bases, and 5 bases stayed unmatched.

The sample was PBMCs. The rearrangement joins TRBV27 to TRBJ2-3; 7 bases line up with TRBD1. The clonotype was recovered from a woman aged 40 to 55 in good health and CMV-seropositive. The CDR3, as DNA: TGTGCCAGCAGGACAGGGAGCTTCACAGATACGCAGTATTTT. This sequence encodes CASRTGSFTDTQYF.